This passage covers 20 T cell receptor beta chains from one sample sequenced in a study of OX40 agonist ivuxolimab in advanced cancers. Here immunoSEQ multiplex PCR was the method, and the copy in TCRdb shows in-frame clones only, minus some. The sample yields about 14,000 clones, around 70% seen once. This specimen was CD4+ or CD8+ T cells sorted from blood, taken in a trial of the OX40 agonist ivuxolimab. All receptors derive from an adult with an advanced solid tumor such as melanoma, head and neck, liver or kidney cancer.

The V and J genes are TRBV9 and TRBJ1-5; no reliable D call. The V and J ends lost 3 bases and 0 bases respectively, with 7 bases between them. Germline loops: CDR1 SGDLS, CDR2 YYNGEE. The CDR3 covers 14 residues. CDR3 DNA: TGTGCCAGCAGCGCGGAAGATAGCAATCAGCCCCAGCATTTT. This codes for CASSAEDSNQPQHF.

This clone was picked up a small number of times. The same CDR3 arises from other DNA sequences in this sample as well. The chain carries TRBV6-4 and TRBJ2-1, with 12 bases that match TRBD2. V gave up 2 bases and J gave up 7 bases; unmatched junction bases: 0. The germline CDR1 and CDR2 sequences are MRHNA and SNTAGT. The CDR3 covers 14 residues. CDR3 sequence reads: CASSDGTSGNEQFF. The CDR3 DNA reads TGTGCCAGCAGTGACGGGACTAGCGGGAATGAGCAGTTCTTC.

The chain carries TRBV28 and TRBJ1-5; TRBD1 is a possible D gene (6 bases). The CDR3 sequence is 14 residues long. Trimming cost V 7 bases and J 6 bases, with 16 bases left between them. CDR1 and CDR2 from the germline V gene are MDHEN and SYDVKM. This chain's CDR3 is CASNGGHRFQPQHF. CDR3 DNA sequence: TGTGCCAGCAATGGGGGACACCGATTTCAGCCCCAGCATTTT.

V usage is TRBV7-9 and J usage is TRBJ2-5, with D possibly being TRBD1 or TRBD2 (5 bases each). The ends were cut back, 5 bases at V and 13 bases at J, with 14 bases in the middle. From germline, CDR1 is SEHNR and CDR2 FQNEAQ (reference sequence). The CDR3 loop spans 11 amino acids. The CDR3 spells CASSLGYGAYF. CDR3 sequence (DNA): TGTGCCAGCAGCCTGGGATACGGGGCGTACTTC.

The genes are TRBV5-5 and TRBJ2-1; 8 nucleotides agree with TRBD2. CDR3 length: 15 amino acids. V lost 4 bases, J lost 6 bases, and 9 bases stayed unmatched. Germline V gene data show CDR1 as SGHKS and CDR2 as YYEKEE (reference sequence). CDR3 coding DNA: TGTGCCAGCAGCGCCGGAGCGGGAGAGCTCAATGAGCAGTTCTTC. Protein sequence: CASSAGAGELNEQFF.

The rearrangement links TRBV5-1 to TRBJ2-7; TRBD1 aligns across 8 bases. J lost 4 bases, V lost 0 bases, and 3 bases had no gene match. The CDR3 runs to 14 residues. Germline V gene lookup returns CDR1 SGHRS and CDR2 YFSETQ. DNA of the CDR3: TGCGCCAGCAGCTTGGGGACAGGGTGGTACGAGCAGTACTTC. It specifies CASSLGTGWYEQYF.

In this sample, this clone is medium-sized. The chain joins TRBV6-4 to TRBJ2-2; D not resolved. The CDR3 sequence is 13 residues long. Germline V lookup: CDR1 MRHNA, CDR2 SNTAGT. Between the trimmed V and J ends, which lost 2 bases and 3 bases, there was a span of 4 bases. CDR3 residues: CASSDGDTGELFF. As DNA, the CDR3 is TGTGCCAGCAGTGACGGGGACACCGGGGAGCTGTTTTTT.

The genes are TRBV29-1 and TRBJ2-7, with D possibly TRBD2 on 5 matching bases. The CDR3 extends over 11 amino acids. Trimming took 6 bases from V and 5 from J, leaving 11 bases between them. CDR1 and CDR2 from the germline V gene are SQVTM and ANQGSEA. CDR3 bases: TGCAGCGTCGCCCCGGGGAACGAGCAGTACTTC. This gives the protein CSVAPGNEQYF.

This rearrangement joins TRBV25-1 to TRBJ2-7; possible D gene TRBD2, 5 bases. CDR1 is MGHDK and CDR2 is SYGVNS in the germline V gene. Trimming removed 3 bases from V and 6 bases from J, with 9 bases in between. The CDR3 extends over 12 amino acids. The CDR3 DNA reads as TGTGCCAGCAGTGATAGTGGACTCGAGCAGTACTTC. This gives the protein CASSDSGLEQYF.

This clone was picked up one time. This chain joins TRBV19 and TRBJ2-1, with D perhaps TRBD2 (5 bases). The V end lost 3 bases, the J end lost 7 bases, and 16 bases lay between the germline ends. The CDR3 runs 15 residues. Germline CDR1 reads LNHDA; CDR2 reads SQIVND (reference sequence). Here the CDR3 reads CASSILFSSLNEQFF. The CDR3 DNA reads TGTGCCAGTAGTATTTTGTTTTCTAGCTTGAATGAGCAGTTCTTC.

The chain recombines TRBV4-1 with TRBJ2-5; 8 nucleotides align to TRBD1. CDR1 is MGHRA, CDR2 YSYEKL, per germline. V shed 0 bases, J shed 4 bases, and the junction held 7 bases outside the gene matches. This CDR3 is 16 amino acids long. The CDR3 sequence is CASSQEPQGARETQYF. Written as DNA, the CDR3 is TGCGCCAGCAGCCAAGAACCGCAGGGGGCTCGAGAGACCCAGTACTTC.

The chain combines TRBV7-2 with TRBJ2-7; 9 nucleotides line up with TRBD2. V lost 4 bases and J lost 3; bases outside the gene matches: 7. The CDR3 consists of 15 residues. Germline V gene lookup returns CDR1 SGHTA and CDR2 FQGNSA. The DNA of the CDR3 is TGTGCCAGCAGCTCTACCGGGACTAGCTACTACGAGCAGTACTTC. Protein product: CASSSTGTSYYEQYF.

V is TRBV4-1 and J is TRBJ2-3; maybe TRBD2 (5 bases). Trimming removed 0 bases from V and 5 bases from J, with 15 bases in between. Germline-derived CDR1 and CDR2 are MGHRA and YSYEKL. The CDR3 runs 16 residues. CDR3 residues: CASSQELGSPRDTQYF. The CDR3, as DNA: TGCGCCAGCAGCCAAGAACTAGGGAGCCCGCGAGATACGCAGTATTTT.

This sequence joins TRBV28 and TRBJ2-7; 9 bases agree with TRBD2. Per the germline V gene, CDR1 is MDHEN and CDR2 is SYDVKM. Trimming removed 6 bases from V and 2 bases from J; junction bases left unmatched: 8. CDR3 length equals 15 residues. Here the CDR3 reads CASRVTSGTTYEQYF. The CDR3 coding sequence is TGTGCCAGCAGAGTGACTAGCGGTACCACCTACGAGCAGTACTTC.

This chain links TRBV6-1 with TRBJ2-2; D could derive from TRBD1 or TRBD2 (5 bases each). This CDR3 has 14 residues. V dropped 3 bases and J dropped 6 bases, with 11 bases sitting between them. CDR1 and CDR2 (germline): MNHNS, SASEGT. CDR3 coding DNA: TGTGCCAGCAGTGACAGGGACGGGTCCGGGGAGCTGTTTTTT. Amino acids: CASSDRDGSGELFF.

This CDR3 reads CASSLSRRGDNEQFF. The DNA for the CDR3 is TGTGCCAGCAGCTTATCCCGCAGGGGAGACAATGAGCAGTTCTTC. V is TRBV7-6 and J is TRBJ2-1; D might be TRBD1 (6 bases). CDR3 length equals 15 residues. CDR1 and CDR2 from the germline V gene are SGHVS and FNYEAQ. V was pared by 2 bases and J by 5 bases, with 13 bases between.

This chain links TRBV25-1 with TRBJ2-7; 11 positions match TRBD1. The CDR3 is made up of 16 amino acids. V lost 4 bases to trimming and J lost 6 bases; unmatched junction nucleotides: 11. CDR1 is MGHDK and CDR2 is SYGVNS in the germline V gene. CDR3 sequence reads: CASSAGGGTGGREQYF. The CDR3 DNA reads as TGTGCCAGCAGTGCCGGGGGTGGGACAGGGGGACGCGAGCAGTACTTC.

This sequence joins TRBV2 and TRBJ2-7, with 10 bases matching TRBD1. There are 13 residues in the CDR3. The junction had 5 bases not matched to a gene; V was cut back by 9 bases and J by 3 bases. Germline CDR1 and CDR2: SNHLY and FYNNEI. The CDR3 loop is CASWTGGFYEQYF. The CDR3 DNA reads as TGTGCCAGTTGGACAGGGGGTTTCTACGAGCAGTACTTC.

The genes are TRBV19 and TRBJ1-5; D is possibly TRBD1 (6 bases). This CDR3 is built from 17 residues. CDR1 is LNHDA, CDR2 SQIVND, per germline (reference sequence). V gave up 4 bases and J gave up 0 bases, with 16 bases separating them. CDR3 nucleotide sequence: TGTGCCAGTAGTAGCGGTTCAGGGGACCATAGCAATCAGCCCCAGCATTTT. Translated, it gives CASSSGSGDHSNQPQHF.

The rearrangement joins TRBV19 to TRBJ2-6; the D is unclear. The CDR3 length is 16 residues. Germline CDR1 and CDR2: LNHDA and SQIVND (reference sequence). V was trimmed by 6 bases and J by 0 bases, leaving 12 bases between them. The CDR3 spells CASSLYSGSGANVLTF. The CDR3 bases are TGTGCCAGTAGCCTTTATAGTGGCTCTGGGGCCAACGTCCTGACTTTC.